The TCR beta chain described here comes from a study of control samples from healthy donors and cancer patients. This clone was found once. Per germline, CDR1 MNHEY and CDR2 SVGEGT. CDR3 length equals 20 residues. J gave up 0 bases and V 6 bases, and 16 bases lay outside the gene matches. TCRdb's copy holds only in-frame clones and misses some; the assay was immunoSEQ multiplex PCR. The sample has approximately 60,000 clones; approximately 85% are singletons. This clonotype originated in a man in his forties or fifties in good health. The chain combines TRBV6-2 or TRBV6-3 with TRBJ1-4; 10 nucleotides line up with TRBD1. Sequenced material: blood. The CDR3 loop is CASSLAGTGARDATNEKLFF. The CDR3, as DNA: TGTGCCAGCAGCCTAGCGGGGACAGGGGCCCGCGATGCAACTAATGAAAAACTGTTTTTT.